This T cell receptor beta chain was obtained from a study of cytomegalovirus exposure and HLA in healthy donors. Study summary: Early released data had about 85 million unique TCRs, all coming from HLA-typed donors. Overall study findings and caveats: A later analysis by the authors found several of the most significant clusters apparently linked to common viral pathogens. Later analysis demonstrated an association between a missense DCLRE1C variant and TCR beta V- and J-gene trimming.

This clone was seen a single time. Its antigen is unknown. Primers for the PCR totalled 60 Vbeta and 13 Jbeta. Authors' data handling: A later analysis tallied about 80 million unique TCR beta chains, about 11 million of them shared. Sequencing used immunoSEQ multiplex PCR; TCRdb keeps in-frame clones, though not all of them. The V and J calls and clone size come from that table; D and trimming were worked out from the DNA. The table includes around 150,000 clones, more than 75% detected once. This clonotype was obtained from a woman aged 40 to 49 in good health and CMV-seronegative. Sequencing was performed on PBMCs.

CDR3 amino acids: CASSPSTGVNYGYTF. The CDR3 coding sequence is TGTGCCAGCTCACCTTCGACAGGGGTAAACTATGGCTACACCTTC. This rearrangement joins TRBV18 to TRBJ1-2, with 8 bases fitting TRBD1. Germline values: CDR1 KGHSH, CDR2 LQKENI. With 3 bases clipped from V and 2 bases from J, the junction kept 5 bases outside the gene matches. The CDR3 contains 15 residues.